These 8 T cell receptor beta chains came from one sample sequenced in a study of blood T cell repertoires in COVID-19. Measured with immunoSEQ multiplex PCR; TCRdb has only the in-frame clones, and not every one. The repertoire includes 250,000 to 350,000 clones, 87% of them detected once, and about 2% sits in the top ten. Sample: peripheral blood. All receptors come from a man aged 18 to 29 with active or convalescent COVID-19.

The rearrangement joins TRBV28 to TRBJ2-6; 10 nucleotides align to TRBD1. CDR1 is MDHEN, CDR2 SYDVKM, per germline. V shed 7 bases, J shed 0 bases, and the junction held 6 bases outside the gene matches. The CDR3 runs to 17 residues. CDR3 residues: CASIPGQGSSGANVLTF. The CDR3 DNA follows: TGTGCCAGCATCCCGGGACAGGGGAGCTCTGGGGCCAACGTCCTGACTTTC.

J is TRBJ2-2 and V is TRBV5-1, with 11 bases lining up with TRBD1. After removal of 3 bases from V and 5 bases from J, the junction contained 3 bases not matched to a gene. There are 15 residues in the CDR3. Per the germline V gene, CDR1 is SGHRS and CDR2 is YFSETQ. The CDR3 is CASSWGQGETGELFF. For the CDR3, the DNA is TGCGCCAGCAGCTGGGGACAGGGGGAAACCGGGGAGCTGTTTTTT.

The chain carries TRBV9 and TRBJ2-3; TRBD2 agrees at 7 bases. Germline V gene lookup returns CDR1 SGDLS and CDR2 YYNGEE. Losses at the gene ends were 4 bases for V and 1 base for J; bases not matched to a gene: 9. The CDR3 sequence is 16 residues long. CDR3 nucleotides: TGTGCCAGCAGCCCGAGGGCGGGGGACGGCACAGATACGCAGTATTTT. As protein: CASSPRAGDGTDTQYF.

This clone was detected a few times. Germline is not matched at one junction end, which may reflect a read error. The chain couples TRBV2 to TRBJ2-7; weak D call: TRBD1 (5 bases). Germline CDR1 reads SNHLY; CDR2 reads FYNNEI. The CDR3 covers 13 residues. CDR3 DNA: TGTGCCAGCCAACGGCAGGGCTCCCACGAGCAGTACTTC. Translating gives CASQRQGSHEQYF.

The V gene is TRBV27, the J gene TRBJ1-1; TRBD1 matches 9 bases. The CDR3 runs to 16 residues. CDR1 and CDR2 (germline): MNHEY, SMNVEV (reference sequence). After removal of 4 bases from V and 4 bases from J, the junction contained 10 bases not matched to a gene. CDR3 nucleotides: TGTGCCAGCAGTTCCACCGGGACAGGGTTAGGCACTGAAGCTTTCTTT. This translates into CASSSTGTGLGTEAFF.

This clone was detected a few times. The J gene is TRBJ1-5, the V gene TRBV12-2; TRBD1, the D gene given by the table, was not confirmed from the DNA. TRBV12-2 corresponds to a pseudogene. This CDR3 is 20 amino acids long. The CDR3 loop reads CASRLARAATGGFSNQPQHF. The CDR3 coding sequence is TGTGCAAGTCGCTTGGCCCGAGCAGCGACAGGGGGCTTTAGCAATCAGCCCCAGCATTTT.

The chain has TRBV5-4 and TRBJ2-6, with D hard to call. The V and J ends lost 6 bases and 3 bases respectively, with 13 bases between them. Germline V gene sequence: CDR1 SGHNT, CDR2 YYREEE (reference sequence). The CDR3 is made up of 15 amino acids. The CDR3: CASTLSGLGANVLTF. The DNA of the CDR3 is TGTGCCAGCACCCTTTCTGGGCTTGGGGCCAACGTCCTGACTTTC.

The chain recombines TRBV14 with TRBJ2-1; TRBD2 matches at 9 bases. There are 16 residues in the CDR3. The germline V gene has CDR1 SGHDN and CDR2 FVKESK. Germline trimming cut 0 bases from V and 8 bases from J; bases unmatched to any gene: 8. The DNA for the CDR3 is TGTGCCAGCAGCCAAGAGGCCGGCGGGAGGGTTTATGAGCAGTTCTTC. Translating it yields CASSQEAGGRVYEQFF. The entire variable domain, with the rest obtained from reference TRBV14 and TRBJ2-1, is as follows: EAGVTQFPSHSVIEKGQTVTLRCDPISGHDNLYWYRRVMGKEIKFLLHFVKESKQDESGMPNNRFLAERTGGTYSTLKVQPAELEDSGVYFCASSQEAGGRVYEQFFGPGTRLTVL.